These T cell receptor beta chains were read from a single sample in a study of blood T cells in healthy people across ages. Each CDR3 protein gets one entry after TCRdb re-called the 5' RACE reads with MiXCR. Of 550,000 to 750,000 distinct CDR3 sequences in the sample, approximately 21% were seen once. Input material: blood. These receptors were collected from a man between 65 and 85 years old in good health. CDR3s include the opening cysteine and the closing phenylalanine or tryptophan. D genes are given only for firm matches. Some rows mark clone size as missing; the rest say once, few, many or name a class of expanded clone.

v_call,d_call,clone_size,j_call,cdr3_nt,cdr3_aa
TRBV20-1,TRBD2,few,TRBJ2-5,TGCAGTGCCCCCGGACTAGCGGAGACCCAGTACTTC,CSAPGLAETQYF
TRBV29-1,.,.,TRBJ2-3,TGCAGTGTTTTCGGAAGCACAGATACGCAGTATTTT,CSVFGSTDTQYF
TRBV5-1,.,.,TRBJ2-7,TGCGCCAGCAGCTTGGCGGAGGGCGGACCCTACGAGCAGTACTTC,CASSLAEGGPYEQYF
TRBV20-1,.,.,TRBJ2-1,TGCAGTGCTAGCGGGCCAGGCCCAAACAATGAGCAGTTCTTC,CSASGPGPNNEQFF
TRBV11-2,.,.,TRBJ1-6,TGTGCCAGCAGCTTCTCAGGGGATAATTCACCCCTCCACTTT,CASSFSGDNSPLHF
TRBV20-1,TRBD1,once,TRBJ2-3,TGCAGTGCTAGAAGGGGGCGGAGCACAGATACGCAGTATTTT,CSARRGRSTDTQYF
TRBV7-9,TRBD1,few,TRBJ1-4,TGTGCCAGCAGCATAGCGGCGGGACAGTTTGAAAAACTGTTTTTT,CASSIAAGQFEKLFF
TRBV10-3,TRBD1,many,TRBJ1-2,TGTGCCATCAGTGAGAAGGGGGCGGCTGGCTACACCTTC,CAISEKGAAGYTF
TRBV29-1,.,many,TRBJ2-1,TGCAGCGTAGGGGGTACTACCTACAATGAGCAGTTCTTC,CSVGGTTYNEQFF
TRBV6-2/TRBV6-3,.,few,TRBJ2-5,TGTGCCAGCAGCCCAACCCTAGACGGCGCAGAGACCCAGTACTTC,CASSPTLDGAETQYF
TRBV6-6,TRBD2,.,TRBJ2-1,TGTGCCAGCAGGCCCAACCCCTTAGCGGGAGAATTCTTC,CASRPNPLAGEFF
TRBV20-1,.,once,TRBJ2-1,TGCAGTGCTAGAGAACCCTTACACAATGAGCAGTTCTTC,CSAREPLHNEQFF
TRBV11-2,.,.,TRBJ2-5,TGTGCCAGCAGTGTCCGGGACATAGAGACCCAGTGCTTC,CASSVRDIETQCF
TRBV30,TRBD1,.,TRBJ2-7,TGTGCCTGGAGTGAGGGTAGGGGGCACGACGAGCAGTACTTC,CAWSEGRGHDEQYF
TRBV28,.,.,TRBJ1-3,TGTGCCAGCAGTTTAAGGCGTAGCTCTGGAAACACCATATATTTT,CASSLRRSSGNTIYF
TRBV19,TRBD2,many,TRBJ2-1,TGTGCCAGTAGTATTCAACTAGCGGTCTACAATGAGCAGTTCTTC,CASSIQLAVYNEQFF
TRBV20-1,.,.,TRBJ1-4,TGCAGTGCTAAAGCCGAGGGGACAACTAATGAAAAACTGTTTTTT,CSAKAEGTTNEKLFF
TRBV5-1,.,few,TRBJ1-4,TGCGCCAGCAGCTTGGGCACAATATCGAATGAAAAACTGTTTTTT,CASSLGTISNEKLFF
TRBV20-1,.,few,TRBJ1-5,TGCAGTGCTAGCCCCCGGACAGTTGCCCTCTCTCAGCCCCAGCATTTT,CSASPRTVALSQPQHF
TRBV5-6,TRBD2,.,TRBJ2-1,TGTGCCAGCAGCTTTTCTGCGGGAGGGGGTAGGGTCCACAATGAGCAGTTCTTC,CASSFSAGGGRVHNEQFF
TRBV7-2,.,.,TRBJ2-7,TGTGCCAGCAGCTTAGCCCGGCAGGCAATATACGAGCAGTACTTC,CASSLARQAIYEQYF
TRBV2,TRBD1,.,TRBJ2-2,TGTGCCAGCATGTCAGGGGGCTCCTGGGGAGGGGAGCTGTTTTTT,CASMSGGSWGGELFF
TRBV20-1,TRBD2,few,TRBJ2-1,TGCAGTGCTAGTCCTGTTACTAGCGGGAGTGAGCAGTTCTTC,CSASPVTSGSEQFF